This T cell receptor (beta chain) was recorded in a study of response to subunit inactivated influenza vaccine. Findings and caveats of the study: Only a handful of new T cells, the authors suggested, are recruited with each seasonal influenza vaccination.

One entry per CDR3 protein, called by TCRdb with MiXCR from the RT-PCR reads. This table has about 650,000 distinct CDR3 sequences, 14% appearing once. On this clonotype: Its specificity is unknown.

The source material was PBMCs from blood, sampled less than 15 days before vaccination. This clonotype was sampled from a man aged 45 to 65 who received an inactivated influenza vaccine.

CDR3 DNA: TGCGCCAGCAGCTCTCGTGGGGTAGGGGAGACCCAGTACTTC. Encoded protein: CASSSRGVGETQYF. This rearrangement joins TRBV5-1 to TRBJ2-5, with no clear D. CDR3 length equals 14 residues. Per germline, CDR1 SGHRS and CDR2 YFSETQ. V shed 3 bases and J shed 5 bases, with 14 bases lying between them.